These T cell receptor beta chains were read from a single sample in a study of blood T cell repertoires in COVID-19. Here immunoSEQ multiplex PCR was the method, and the copy in TCRdb shows in-frame clones only, minus some. The repertoire holds around 48,000 clones, about 89% seen once, with about 17% in the top ten. Sequencing was carried out using peripheral blood. Receptors were obtained from a man aged 60 to 75 with active or convalescent COVID-19. Each CDR3 is given with its conserved first and last residue. D genes are given only for firm matches. Where a row states a size, it is once, few, many or the class of an expanded clone; other rows omit it.

CDR3aa	CDR3nt	v_gene	j_gene	len	d_gene	abundance
CASYQGGTDTQYF	TGTGCCAGTTACCAAGGGGGCACAGATACGCAGTATTTT	TRBV6-1	TRBJ2-3	13	.	.
CASSYTGTGRNGYTF	TGTGCCAGCAGTTACACCGGGACAGGGAGGAATGGCTACACCTTC	TRBV6-6	TRBJ1-2	15	TRBD1	once
CASSLSRALSGYTF	TGTGCCAGCAGCTTAAGCAGGGCGCTGAGTGGCTACACCTTC	TRBV7-2	TRBJ1-2	14	.	.
CASRGTASTDTQYF	TGCGCCAGCAGAGGGACAGCATCCACAGATACGCAGTATTTT	TRBV5-1	TRBJ2-3	14	TRBD1	.
CASSRQGRDSPLHF	TGTGCCAGCAGCAGGCAGGGTCGTGATTCACCCCTCCACTTT	TRBV6-5	TRBJ1-6	14	.	.
CASSSNLGGFPYEQYF	TGTGCCAGCAGTTCCAACTTAGGGGGTTTTCCCTACGAGCAGTACTTC	TRBV7-9	TRBJ2-7	16	.	.
CATSDLTLAGRDEQFF	TGTGCCACCAGTGATTTGACACTAGCGGGGCGGGATGAGCAGTTCTTC	TRBV24-1	TRBJ2-1	16	TRBD2	.
CASSPWTGRDTEAFF	TGTGCCAGCAGCCCGTGGACAGGCCGCGACACTGAAGCTTTCTTT	TRBV7-9	TRBJ1-1	15	TRBD1	.
CASSLGGGVVFTEAFF	TGCGCCAGCAGCTTGGGTGGAGGGGTGGTGTTCACTGAAGCTTTCTTT	TRBV5-1	TRBJ1-1	16	.	.
CASSSHWQGAYEQYF	TGCGCCAGCAGCTCTCACTGGCAGGGGGCCTACGAGCAGTACTTC	TRBV5-1	TRBJ2-7	15	TRBD1	once
CASSDTTGVGYTF	TGCGCCAGCAGCGACACGACAGGGGTAGGCTACACCTTC	TRBV5-1	TRBJ1-2	13	TRBD1	.
CSVGGQGYNYGYTF	TGCAGCGTTGGGGGACAGGGATATAACTATGGCTACACCTTC	TRBV29-1	TRBJ1-2	14	TRBD1	.
CASMRTGAYSNQPQHF	TGTGCCAGTATGAGGACAGGGGCATATAGCAATCAGCCCCAGCATTTT	TRBV19	TRBJ1-5	16	TRBD1	.
CSVGGGMNTEAFF	TGCAGCGTTGGGGGGGGGATGAACACTGAAGCTTTCTTT	TRBV29-1	TRBJ1-1	13	.	.
CASSFSGGTTTYGYTF	TGTGCCAGCAGCTTTTCAGGGGGCACTACTACCTATGGCTACACCTTC	TRBV7-9	TRBJ1-2	16	TRBD1	.
CASSPGYSPLHF	TGTGCCAGCAGCCCAGGGTATTCACCCCTCCACTTT	TRBV7-9	TRBJ1-6	12	.	.
CSASKDMNTEAFF	TGCAGTGCTAGTAAGGACATGAACACTGAAGCTTTCTTT	TRBV20-1	TRBJ1-1	13	.	few
CASSPSFVGQGSTGELFF	TGTGCCAGCTCACCTTCCTTTGTCGGACAGGGGAGCACCGGGGAGCTGTTTTTT	TRBV18	TRBJ2-2	18	TRBD1	.
CASSLLAGGSSYEQYF	TGTGCCAGCAGCTTGCTAGCGGGGGGGAGCTCCTACGAGCAGTACTTC	TRBV5-4	TRBJ2-7	16	TRBD2	.
CASSVVGEGDTQYF	TGTGCCAGCAGCGTAGTGGGGGAGGGGGATACGCAGTATTTT	TRBV9	TRBJ2-3	14	TRBD2	.
CASSLVADEKLFF	TGTGCCAGCAGCTTGGTCGCAGATGAAAAACTGTTTTTT	TRBV5-4	TRBJ1-4	13	.	once
CASSATGGRTDTQYF	TGCGCCAGCAGTGCGACAGGGGGCAGGACAGATACGCAGTATTTT	TRBV5-1	TRBJ2-3	15	TRBD1	.
CAWSTGGYEQYF	TGTGCCTGGAGCACAGGGGGCTACGAGCAGTACTTC	TRBV30	TRBJ2-7	12	TRBD1	.
CASSIAGQNTEAFF	TGTGCCAGTAGTATTGCAGGGCAGAACACTGAAGCTTTCTTT	TRBV19	TRBJ1-1	14	.	.
CASSPSVSLYNEQFF	TGTGCCAGCTCACCATCAGTCTCCCTTTACAATGAGCAGTTCTTC	TRBV18	TRBJ2-1	15	.	.
CASSTFQGDSGNTIYF	TGTGCCAGCAGCACGTTCCAGGGGGATTCTGGAAACACCATATATTTT	TRBV21-1	TRBJ1-3	16	.	.
CASSLGGLNGHQPQHF	TGCGCCAGCAGCTTGGGCGGGCTCAACGGGCATCAGCCCCAGCATTTT	TRBV5-1	TRBJ1-5	16	.	.
CASSPVDRLREKLFF	TGTGCCAGCTCACCCGTAGACAGGCTACGTGAAAAACTGTTTTTT	TRBV18	TRBJ1-4	15	.	once
CASSYLLAPTGELFF	TGTGCCAGCAGTTATCTACTAGCCCCCACCGGGGAGCTGTTTTTT	TRBV6-2/TRBV6-3	TRBJ2-2	15	.	.
CASSLWRGGGYGYTF	TGTGCCAGCAGTTTATGGCGGGGTGGGGGCTATGGCTACACCTTC	TRBV28	TRBJ1-2	15	.	.
CASKRFADRGFMKSDYTF	TGTGCCAGCAAGAGGTTTGCGGACAGGGGCTTTATGAAGTCCGACTACACCTTC	TRBV3-1/TRBV3-2	TRBJ1-2	18	TRBD1	.
CASSPTSGGTYNEQFF	TGTGCCAGCTCACCAACGTCGGGGGGTACCTACAATGAGCAGTTCTTC	TRBV18	TRBJ2-1	16	TRBD2	.
CASSLAADYGYTF	TGTGCCAGCAGCTTAGCAGCTGACTATGGCTACACCTTC	TRBV7-9	TRBJ1-2	13	.	.
CASSLWGGQPQHF	TGTGCCAGCAGTTTATGGGGAGGTCAGCCCCAGCATTTT	TRBV12-3/TRBV12-4	TRBJ1-5	13	.	.
CASSQVSGGLYNEQFF	TGCGCCAGCAGCCAAGTATCAGGGGGGCTCTACAATGAGCAGTTCTTC	TRBV4-1	TRBJ2-1	16	.	medium-sized
CASSLSGAFEAFF	TGTGCCAGCAGTTTGTCAGGGGCCTTTGAAGCTTTCTTT	TRBV28	TRBJ1-1	13	.	.
CATSRVGAGGQETQYF	TGTGCCACCAGCAGAGTGGGGGCGGGGGGCCAAGAGACCCAGTACTTC	TRBV15	TRBJ2-5	16	TRBD2	.
CASSMAGGTNTGELFF	TGTGCCAGTAGTATGGCCGGGGGAACGAACACCGGGGAGCTGTTTTTT	TRBV19	TRBJ2-2	16	.	.
CASSRTAYNEQFF	TGCGCCAGCAGTAGGACAGCCTACAATGAGCAGTTCTTC	TRBV10-2	TRBJ2-1	13	.	.
CASMASGGVSTDTQYF	TGCGCCAGCATGGCTAGCGGGGGTGTGAGCACAGATACGCAGTATTTT	TRBV10-1	TRBJ2-3	16	TRBD2	once
CASSPGIPAGALSTQHF	TGTGCCAGCTCACCCGGGATCCCGGCGGGGGCTTTGTCTACCCAGCATTTT	TRBV18	TRBJ1-5	17	.	.
CASSPWTGSGNTIYF	TGCGCCAGCAGCCCGTGGACAGGGTCGGGAAACACCATATATTTT	TRBV5-1	TRBJ1-3	15	TRBD1	many
CASSLNPDSNEKLFF	TGTGCCAGCAGCTTAAACCCGGACTCCAATGAAAAACTGTTTTTT	TRBV7-9	TRBJ1-4	15	.	.
CASSRTASGGYNEQFF	TGCGCCAGCAGCCGGACAGCCAGCGGGGGTTATAATGAGCAGTTCTTC	TRBV5-1	TRBJ2-1	16	TRBD2	.
CASSLVAVRADTQYF	TGCGCCAGCAGCTTGGTAGCCGTCCGGGCAGATACGCAGTATTTT	TRBV5-1	TRBJ2-3	15	.	.
CASSLGRAGGLSYNEQFF	TGTGCCAGCAGCTTGGGGCGAGCGGGGGGTTTATCCTACAATGAGCAGTTCTTC	TRBV5-4	TRBJ2-1	18	TRBD2	.
CASSFQDYGYTF	TGTGCCAGCAGTTTTCAGGACTATGGCTACACCTTC	TRBV28	TRBJ1-2	12	.	.
CASSQATSLSTDTQYF	TGTGCCAGCAGCCAAGCAACTAGCCTAAGCACAGATACGCAGTATTTT	TRBV4-2	TRBJ2-3	16	.	.